This T cell receptor beta chain was captured in a study of graft-versus-host responses after intestinal transplantation. Study context: Recipients got multivisceral, liver-intestinal, or isolated intestinal transplants. Tacrolimus plus steroids were given to all recipients for approximately three years, preceded by anti-thymocyte globulin induction. The study's findings and limits: Some GvH clones were seen earlier in gut or blood, suggesting intestinal origin. GvH clone levels peaked in circulation, and this peak was associated with early post-transplant HvG declines.

Libraries were prepared by immunoSEQ multiplex PCR; TCRdb keeps only in-frame clonotypes and omits some of them. The sample has 40,000 or so clones; roughly 93% are singletons. In the case of this clone: Antigen specificity is unknown.

Germline V gene data show CDR1 as LNHDA and CDR2 as SQIVND (reference sequence). This CDR3 has 15 residues. J was trimmed by 2 bases and V by 4 bases; bases with no gene match: 6. Sequenced here: PBMCs, sampled roughly 110 weeks after intestinal transplantation. This TCR came from a human patient who received an intestinal transplant, so some T cells may come from the graft donor. The V and J genes are TRBV19 and TRBJ2-3, with TRBD2 identical over 7 bases. CDR3 region: CASSTQRGYTDTQYF. CDR3 nucleotides: TGTGCCAGTAGTACCCAGCGGGGCTACACAGATACGCAGTATTTT.